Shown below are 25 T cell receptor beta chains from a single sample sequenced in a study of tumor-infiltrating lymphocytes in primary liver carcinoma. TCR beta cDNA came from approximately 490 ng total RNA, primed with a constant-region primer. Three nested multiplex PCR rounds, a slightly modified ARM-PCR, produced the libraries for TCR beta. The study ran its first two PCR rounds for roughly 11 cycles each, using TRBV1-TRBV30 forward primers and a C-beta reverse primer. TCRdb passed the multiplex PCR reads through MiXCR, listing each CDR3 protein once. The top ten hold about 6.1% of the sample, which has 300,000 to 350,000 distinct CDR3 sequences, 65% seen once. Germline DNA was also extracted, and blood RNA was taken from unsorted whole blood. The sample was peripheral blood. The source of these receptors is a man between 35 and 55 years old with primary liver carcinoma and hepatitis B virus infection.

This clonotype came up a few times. This CDR3 is CASSFEYEGSYEQYF. In DNA, the CDR3 is TGCGCCAGCAGCTTCGAATATGAGGGCTCCTACGAGCAGTACTTC. This sequence joins TRBV5-1 and TRBJ2-7; D may be TRBD2 (5 bases). This CDR3 is built from 15 residues. CDR1 is SGHRS and CDR2 is YFSETQ in the germline V gene. The ends were cut back, 2 bases at V and 0 bases at J, with 12 bases in the middle.

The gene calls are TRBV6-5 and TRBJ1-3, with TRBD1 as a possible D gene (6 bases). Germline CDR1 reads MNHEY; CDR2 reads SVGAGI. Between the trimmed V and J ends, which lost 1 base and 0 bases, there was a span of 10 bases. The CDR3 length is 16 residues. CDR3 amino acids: CASSYLDRISGNTIYF. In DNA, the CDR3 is TGTGCCAGCAGTTACTTAGACAGGATCTCTGGAAACACCATATATTTT.

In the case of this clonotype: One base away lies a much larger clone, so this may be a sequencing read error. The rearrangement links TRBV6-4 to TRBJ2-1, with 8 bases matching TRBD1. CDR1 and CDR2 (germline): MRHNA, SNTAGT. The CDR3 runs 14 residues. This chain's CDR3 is CASSRTGFSNKQFF. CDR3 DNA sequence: TGTGCCAGCAGTCGGACAGGGTTCTCCAATAAGCAGTTCTTC.

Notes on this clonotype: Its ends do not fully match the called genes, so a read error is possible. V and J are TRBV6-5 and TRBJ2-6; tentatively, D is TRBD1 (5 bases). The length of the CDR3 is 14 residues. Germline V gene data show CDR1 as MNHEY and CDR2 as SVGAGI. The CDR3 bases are TGTGCCAGCAGTTCGAGCTCTGGGGCCAACATCCTGACTTTC. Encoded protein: CASSSSSGANILTF.

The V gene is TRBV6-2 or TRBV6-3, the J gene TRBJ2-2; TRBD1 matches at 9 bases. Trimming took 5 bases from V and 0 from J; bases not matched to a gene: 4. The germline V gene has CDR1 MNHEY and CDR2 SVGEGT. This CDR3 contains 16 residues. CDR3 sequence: CASSRTGGANTGELFF. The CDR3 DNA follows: TGTGCCAGCAGTCGTACAGGGGGCGCGAACACCGGGGAGCTGTTTTTT.

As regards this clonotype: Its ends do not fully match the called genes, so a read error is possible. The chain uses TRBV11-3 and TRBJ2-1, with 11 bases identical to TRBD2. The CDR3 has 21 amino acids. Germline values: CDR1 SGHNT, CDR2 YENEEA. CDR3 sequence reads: CVSSPSGLAVRVGSSYNEQLF. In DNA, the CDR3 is TGTGTCAGCAGCCCATCGGGACTAGCGGTTAGGGTTGGGTCCTCCTACAATGAGCAGCTCTTC. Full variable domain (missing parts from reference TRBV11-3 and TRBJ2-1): EAGVVQSPRYKIIEKKQPVAFWCNPISGHNTLYWYLQNLGQGPELLIRYENEEAVDDSQLPKDRFSAERLKGVDSTLKIQPAELGDSAVYLCVSSPSGLAVRVGSSYNEQLFGPGTRLTVL.

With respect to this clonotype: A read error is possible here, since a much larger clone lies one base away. The CDR3 loop reads CASSLCEETQYF. The CDR3 DNA reads TGTGCCAGCAGCTTGTGTGAAGAGACCCAGTACTTC. V is TRBV5-5 and J is TRBJ2-5; D gene uncertain. Germline V lookup: CDR1 SGHKS, CDR2 YYEKEE (reference sequence). Trimming stripped 1 base from V and 3 bases from J, with 4 bases between. This CDR3 comprises 12 residues.

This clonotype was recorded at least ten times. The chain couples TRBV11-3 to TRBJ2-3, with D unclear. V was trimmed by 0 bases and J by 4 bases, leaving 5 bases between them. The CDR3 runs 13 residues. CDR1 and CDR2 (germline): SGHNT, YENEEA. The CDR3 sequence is CASSLDGADTQYF. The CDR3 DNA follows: TGTGCCAGCAGCTTAGATGGGGCAGATACGCAGTATTTT.

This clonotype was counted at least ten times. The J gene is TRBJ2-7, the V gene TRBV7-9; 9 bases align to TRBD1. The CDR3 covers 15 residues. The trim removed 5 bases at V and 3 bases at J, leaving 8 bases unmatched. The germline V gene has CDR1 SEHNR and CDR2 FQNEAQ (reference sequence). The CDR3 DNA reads TGTGCCAGCAGCCCCGGGACAGGGAAGATCTACGAGCAGTACTTC. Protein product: CASSPGTGKIYEQYF.

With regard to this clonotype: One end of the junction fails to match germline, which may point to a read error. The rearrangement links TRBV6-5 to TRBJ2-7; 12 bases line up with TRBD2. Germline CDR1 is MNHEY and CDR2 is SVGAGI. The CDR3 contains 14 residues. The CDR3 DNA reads TGTGCCAGCAGAAGACTAGCGGGAGACTACGAGCGGTACTTC. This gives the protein CASRRLAGDYERYF.

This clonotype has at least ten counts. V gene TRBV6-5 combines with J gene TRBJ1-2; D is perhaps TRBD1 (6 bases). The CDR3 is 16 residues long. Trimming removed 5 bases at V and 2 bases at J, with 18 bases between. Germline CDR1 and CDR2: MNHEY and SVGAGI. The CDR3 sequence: CASSTRNQGLNYGYTF. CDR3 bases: TGTGCCAGCAGTACGCGGAATCAGGGGCTGAACTATGGCTACACCTTC.

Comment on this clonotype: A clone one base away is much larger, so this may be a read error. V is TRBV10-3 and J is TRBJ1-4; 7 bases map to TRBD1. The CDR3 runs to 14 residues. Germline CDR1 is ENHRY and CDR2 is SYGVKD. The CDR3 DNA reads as TGTGCCATCAGTGCTCGTCAGGGGGATGAAAAACTGTCTTTT. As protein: CAISARQGDEKLSF.

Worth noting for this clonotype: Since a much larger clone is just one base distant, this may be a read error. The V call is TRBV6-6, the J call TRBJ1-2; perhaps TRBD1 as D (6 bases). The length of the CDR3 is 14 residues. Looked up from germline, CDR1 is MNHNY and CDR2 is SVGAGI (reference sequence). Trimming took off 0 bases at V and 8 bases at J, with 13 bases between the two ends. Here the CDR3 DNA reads TGTGCCAGCAGTTACTCCAGTTACAGGGACGGCTACACCTTC. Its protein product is CASSYSSYRDGYTF.

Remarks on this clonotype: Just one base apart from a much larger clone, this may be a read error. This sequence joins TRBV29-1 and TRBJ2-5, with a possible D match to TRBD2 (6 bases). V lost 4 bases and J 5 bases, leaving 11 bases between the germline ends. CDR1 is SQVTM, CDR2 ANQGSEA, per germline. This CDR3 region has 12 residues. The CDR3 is CSVVSRDETQYF. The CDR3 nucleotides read TGCAGCGTTGTTTCGCGGGATGAGACCCAGTACTTC.

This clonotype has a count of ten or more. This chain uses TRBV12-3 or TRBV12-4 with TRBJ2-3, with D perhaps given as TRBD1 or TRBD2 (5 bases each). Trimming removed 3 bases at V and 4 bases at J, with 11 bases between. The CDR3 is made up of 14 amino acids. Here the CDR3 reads CASSFRDDPDTQYF. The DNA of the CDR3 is TGTGCCAGCAGTTTCCGGGACGACCCAGATACGCAGTATTTT.

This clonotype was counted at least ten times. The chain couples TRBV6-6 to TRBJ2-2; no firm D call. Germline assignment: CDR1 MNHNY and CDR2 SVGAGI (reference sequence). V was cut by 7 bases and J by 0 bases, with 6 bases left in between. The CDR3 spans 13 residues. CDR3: CASTRANTGELFF. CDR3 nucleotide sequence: TGTGCCAGCACAAGGGCGAACACCGGGGAGCTGTTTTTT.

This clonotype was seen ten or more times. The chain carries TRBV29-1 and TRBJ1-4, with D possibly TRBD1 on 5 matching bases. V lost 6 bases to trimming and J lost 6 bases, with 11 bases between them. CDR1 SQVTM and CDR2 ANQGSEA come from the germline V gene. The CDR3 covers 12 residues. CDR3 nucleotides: TGCAGCGTGCAGGGTTCTGATGAAAAACTGTTTTTT. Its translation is CSVQGSDEKLFF.

This CDR3 reads CAWSFWTGAENGYTF. As DNA, the CDR3 is TGTGCCTGGAGTTTCTGGACAGGGGCTGAAAATGGCTACACCTTC. The rearrangement uses TRBV30 and TRBJ1-2; 9 nucleotides agree with TRBD1. The V gene's germline CDR1 is GTSNPN and CDR2 SVGIG (reference sequence). CDR3 size: 15 residues. V gave up 2 bases and J gave up 6 bases; unmatched junction bases: 10.

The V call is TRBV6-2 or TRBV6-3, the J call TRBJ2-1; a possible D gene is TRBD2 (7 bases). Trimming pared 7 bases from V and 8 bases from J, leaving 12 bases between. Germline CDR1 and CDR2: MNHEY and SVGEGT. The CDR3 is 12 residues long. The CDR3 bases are TGTGCCAGCATTGGGGGGGGCGATGAGCAGTTCTTC. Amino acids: CASIGGGDEQFF.

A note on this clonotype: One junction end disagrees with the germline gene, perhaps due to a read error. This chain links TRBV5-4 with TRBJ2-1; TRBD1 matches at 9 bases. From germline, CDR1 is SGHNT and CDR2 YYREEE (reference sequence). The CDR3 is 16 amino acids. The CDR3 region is CASSTGTGLSYNEQSF. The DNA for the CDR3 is TGTGCCAGCAGCACCGGGACAGGGCTATCCTACAATGAGCAGTCCTTC.

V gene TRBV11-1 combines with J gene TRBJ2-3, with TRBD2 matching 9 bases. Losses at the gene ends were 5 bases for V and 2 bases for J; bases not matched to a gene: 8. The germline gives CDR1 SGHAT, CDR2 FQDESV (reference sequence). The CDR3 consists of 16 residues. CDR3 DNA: TGTGCCAGCAGCGTGCTACTAGCGGGTCTCACAGATACGCAGTATTTT. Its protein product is CASSVLLAGLTDTQYF.

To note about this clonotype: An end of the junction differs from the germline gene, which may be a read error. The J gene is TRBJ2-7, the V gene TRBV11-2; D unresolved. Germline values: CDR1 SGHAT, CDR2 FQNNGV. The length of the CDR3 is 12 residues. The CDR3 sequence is CANSATAYDQYF. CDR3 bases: TGTGCCAACAGCGCCACAGCTTACGATCAGTACTTC.

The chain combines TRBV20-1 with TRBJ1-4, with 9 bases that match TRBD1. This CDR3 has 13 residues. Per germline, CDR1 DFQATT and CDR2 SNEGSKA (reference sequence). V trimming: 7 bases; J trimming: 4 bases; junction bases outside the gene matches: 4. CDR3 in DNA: TGCAGTGTCCCGGGACAGGGTAATGAAAAACTGTTTTTT. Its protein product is CSVPGQGNEKLFF.

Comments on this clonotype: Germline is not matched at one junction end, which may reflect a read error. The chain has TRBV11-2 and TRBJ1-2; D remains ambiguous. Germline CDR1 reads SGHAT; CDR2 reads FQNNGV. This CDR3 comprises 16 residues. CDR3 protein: CASSPQDSRDNYGYTF. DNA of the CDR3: TGTGCCAGCAGTCCCCAAGACTCCCGGGATAACTATGGTTACACCTTC. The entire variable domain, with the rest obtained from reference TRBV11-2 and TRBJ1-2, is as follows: EAGVAQSPRYKIIEKRQSVAFWCNPISGHATLYWYQQILGQGPKLLIQFQNNGVVDDSQLPKDRFSAERLKGVDSTLKIQPAKLEDSAVYLCASSPQDSRDNYGYTFGSGTRLTVV.

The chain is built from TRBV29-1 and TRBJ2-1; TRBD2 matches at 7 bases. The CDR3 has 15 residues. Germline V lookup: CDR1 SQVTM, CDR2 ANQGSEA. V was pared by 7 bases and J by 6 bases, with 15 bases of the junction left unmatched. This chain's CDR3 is CSGRLAGGISNEQFF. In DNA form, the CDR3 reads TGCAGCGGACGACTAGCTGGAGGGATTAGCAATGAGCAGTTCTTC.